The clone carrying this T cell receptor beta chain was observed a handful of times. No antigen is known for it. A read error may produce the germline difference seen at one junction end. The data were obtained in a study of T cells after yellow fever vaccination. It was through 5'RACE template switching that TCR cDNA was made, with a universal primer site and UMIs added. MiXCR was run by TCRdb on the 5' RACE reads, yielding one entry per CDR3 protein. Of some 340,000 distinct CDR3 sequences listed, about 10% were seen once; the top ten hold about 3.5%. Overall study findings and caveats: Overlap between CD4 and CD8 compartments was detected for a small share of clonotypes. Post-booster repertoires again held most primary-vaccination clones (about 96% CD4, roughly 90% CD8).

CDR1 and CDR2 from the germline V gene are SGHRS and YFSETQ. The CDR3 has 15 residues. This receptor was identified in a man aged 18-30 years who received the YFV17D yellow fever vaccine. The source was CD4+ T cells sorted from PBMCs, collected 45 days after the yellow fever booster vaccination. V usage is TRBV5-1 and J usage is TRBJ2-7; 10 bases map to TRBD1. CDR3 nucleotides: TGCGACAGCAGCTTGGTGGCGGACAGGGGGAACGAGCAGTACTTC. Translating gives CDSSLVADRGNEQYF. Based on the CDR3 plus reference TRBV5-1 and TRBJ2-7, the full variable domain is KAGVTQTPRYLIKTRGQQVTLSCSPISGHRSVSWYQQTPGQGLQFLFEYFSETQRNKGNFPGRFSGRQFSNSRSEMNVSTLELGDSALYLCDSSLVADRGNEQYFGPGTRLTVT.